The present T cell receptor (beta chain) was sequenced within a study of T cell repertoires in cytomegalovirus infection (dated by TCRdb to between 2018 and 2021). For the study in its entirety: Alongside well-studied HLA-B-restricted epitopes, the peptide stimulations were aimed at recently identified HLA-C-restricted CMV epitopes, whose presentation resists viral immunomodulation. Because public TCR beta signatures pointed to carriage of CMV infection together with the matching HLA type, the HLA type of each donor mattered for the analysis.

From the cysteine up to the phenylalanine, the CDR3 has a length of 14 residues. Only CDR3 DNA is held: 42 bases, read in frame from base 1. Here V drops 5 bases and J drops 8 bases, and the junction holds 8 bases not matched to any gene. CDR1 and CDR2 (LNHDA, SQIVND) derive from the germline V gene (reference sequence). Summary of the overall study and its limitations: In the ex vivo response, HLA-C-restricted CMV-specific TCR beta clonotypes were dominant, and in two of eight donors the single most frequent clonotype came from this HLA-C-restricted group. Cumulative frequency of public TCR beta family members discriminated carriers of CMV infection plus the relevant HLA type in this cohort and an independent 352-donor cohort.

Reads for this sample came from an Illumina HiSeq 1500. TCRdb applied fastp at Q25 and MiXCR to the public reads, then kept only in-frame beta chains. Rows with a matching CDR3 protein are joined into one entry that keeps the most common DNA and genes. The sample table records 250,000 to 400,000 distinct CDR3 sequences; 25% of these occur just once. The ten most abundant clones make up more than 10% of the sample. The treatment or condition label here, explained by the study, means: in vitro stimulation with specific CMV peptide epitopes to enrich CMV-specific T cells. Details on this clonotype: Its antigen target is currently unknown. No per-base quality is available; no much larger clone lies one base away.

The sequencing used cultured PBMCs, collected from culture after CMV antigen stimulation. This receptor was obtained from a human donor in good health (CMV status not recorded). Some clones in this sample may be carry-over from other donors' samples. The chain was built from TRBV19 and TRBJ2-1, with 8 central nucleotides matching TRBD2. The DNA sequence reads TGTGCCAGTAGTGGGGCGGGGGGTTGGGATGAGCAGTTCTTC. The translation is CASSGAGGWDEQFF. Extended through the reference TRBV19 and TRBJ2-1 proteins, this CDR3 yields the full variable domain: DGGITQSPKYLFRKEGQNVTLSCEQNLNHDAMYWYRQDPGQGLRLIYYSQIVNDFQKGDIAEGYSVSREKKESFPLTVTSAQKNPTAFYLCASSGAGGWDEQFFGPGTRLTVL.